The source of this T cell receptor beta chain is a study of Ad26.COV2.S vaccination and SARS-CoV-2 variants. Study-level points and caveats: Spike-specific TCR breadth was greater after Ad26.COV2.S than placebo.

The CDR3 is 14 residues long. Looked up from germline, CDR1 is LGHNA and CDR2 is YSLEER. Trimming removed 1 base from V and 0 bases from J, with 6 bases in between. The treatment was: roughly 19 received Ad26.COV2.S at low or high dose, single or two shots; a few received placebo; per-sample allocation not given. Sampling was done on day 63 after the first vaccine or placebo injection. About this clone itself: Antigen specificity is unknown.

The assay was immunoSEQ multiplex PCR, and TCRdb's table has in-frame clones only and misses some. The table has hundreds of thousands of clones, 89% seen once; the top ten hold 2% to 3%. The sequence derives from a person between 18 and 60 years old who received the Ad26.COV2.S COVID-19 vaccine or a placebo. The sequences come from peripheral blood, collected in a trial of Ad26.COV2.S vaccine versus placebo. The chain is built from TRBV4-3 and TRBJ1-1; D perhaps matches TRBD1 (5 bases). The CDR3 DNA is TGCGCCAGCAGCCAAGGCAGGGTGAACACTGAAGCTTTCTTT. This encodes CASSQGRVNTEAFF.